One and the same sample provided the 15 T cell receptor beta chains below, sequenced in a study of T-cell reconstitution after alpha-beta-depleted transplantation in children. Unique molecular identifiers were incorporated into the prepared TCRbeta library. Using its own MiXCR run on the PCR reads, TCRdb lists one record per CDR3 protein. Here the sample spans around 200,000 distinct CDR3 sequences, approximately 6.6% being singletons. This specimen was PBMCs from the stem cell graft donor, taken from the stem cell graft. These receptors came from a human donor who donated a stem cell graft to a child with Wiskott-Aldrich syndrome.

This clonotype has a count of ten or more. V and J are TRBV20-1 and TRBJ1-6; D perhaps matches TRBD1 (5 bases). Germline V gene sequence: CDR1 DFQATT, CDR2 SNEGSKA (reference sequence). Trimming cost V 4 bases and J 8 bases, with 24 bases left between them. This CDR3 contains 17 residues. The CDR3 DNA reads TGCAGTGCTATGACCCTTGCCGTCGGAGGGGCTGATTCACCCCTCCACTTT. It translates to CSAMTLAVGGADSPLHF.

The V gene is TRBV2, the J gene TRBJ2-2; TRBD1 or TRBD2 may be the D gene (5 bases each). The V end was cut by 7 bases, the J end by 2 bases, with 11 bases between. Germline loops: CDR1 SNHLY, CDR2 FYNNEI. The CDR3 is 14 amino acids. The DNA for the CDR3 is TGTGCCAGCACCCAGGGACCAAACACCGGGGAGCTGTTTTTT. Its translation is CASTQGPNTGELFF.

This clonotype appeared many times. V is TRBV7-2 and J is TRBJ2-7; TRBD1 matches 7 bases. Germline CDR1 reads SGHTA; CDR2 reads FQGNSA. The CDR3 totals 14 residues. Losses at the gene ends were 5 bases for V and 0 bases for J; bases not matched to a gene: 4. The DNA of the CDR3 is TGTGCCAGCAGCCCAGGGGGAATCTCCTACGAGCAGTACTTC. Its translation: CASSPGGISYEQYF.

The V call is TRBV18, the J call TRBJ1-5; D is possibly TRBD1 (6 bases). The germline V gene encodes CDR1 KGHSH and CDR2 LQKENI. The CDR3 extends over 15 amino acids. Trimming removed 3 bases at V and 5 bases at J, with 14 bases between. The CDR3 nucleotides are TGTGCCAGCTCACCCGTTCGGGGGGCGGATCAGCCCCAGCATTTT. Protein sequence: CASSPVRGADQPQHF.

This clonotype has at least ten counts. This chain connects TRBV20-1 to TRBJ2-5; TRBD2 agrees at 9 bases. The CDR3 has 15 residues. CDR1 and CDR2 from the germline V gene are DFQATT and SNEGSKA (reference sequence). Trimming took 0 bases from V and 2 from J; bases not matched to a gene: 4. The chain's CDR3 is CSARDQREVQETQYF. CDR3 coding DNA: TGCAGTGCTAGAGATCAGCGGGAGGTTCAAGAGACCCAGTACTTC.

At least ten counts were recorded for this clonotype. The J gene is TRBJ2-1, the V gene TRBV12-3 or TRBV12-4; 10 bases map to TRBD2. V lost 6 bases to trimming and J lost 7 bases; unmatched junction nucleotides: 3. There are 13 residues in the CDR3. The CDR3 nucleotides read TGTGCCAGCAGACCAGCGGGAGGGAATGAGCAGTTCTTC. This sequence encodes CASRPAGGNEQFF.

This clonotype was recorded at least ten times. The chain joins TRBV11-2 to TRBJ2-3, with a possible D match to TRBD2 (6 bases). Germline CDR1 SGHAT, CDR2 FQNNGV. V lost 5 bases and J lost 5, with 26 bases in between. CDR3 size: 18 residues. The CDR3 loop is CASSPGLSAGPSGDTQYF. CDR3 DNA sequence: TGTGCCAGCAGCCCCGGTTTATCTGCGGGACCCTCAGGAGATACGCAGTATTTT.

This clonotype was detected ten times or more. CDR3 DNA: TGTGCCAGCAGTCCGACTAGCGGGGGAACCTACGAGCAGTACTTC. This gives the protein CASSPTSGGTYEQYF. This chain links TRBV27 with TRBJ2-7, with 12 bases that match TRBD2. V gave up 5 bases and J gave up 2 bases; unmatched junction bases: 4. CDR1 and CDR2 (germline): MNHEY, SMNVEV (reference sequence). CDR3 length: 15 residues.

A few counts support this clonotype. CDR3: CASRLAGGLEETQYF. The DNA of the CDR3 is TGCGCCAGCAGACTCGCGGGGGGGCTCGAAGAGACCCAGTACTTC. The chain joins TRBV5-1 to TRBJ2-5; 9 positions match TRBD2. The V segment lost 5 bases and the J segment 3 bases; nucleotides outside the gene matches: 8. Germline V gene data show CDR1 as SGHRS and CDR2 as YFSETQ. There are 15 residues in the CDR3.

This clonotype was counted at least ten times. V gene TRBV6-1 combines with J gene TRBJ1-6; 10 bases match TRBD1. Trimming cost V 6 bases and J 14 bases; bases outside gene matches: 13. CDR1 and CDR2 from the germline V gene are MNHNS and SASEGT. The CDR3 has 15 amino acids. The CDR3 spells CASRQPGQGYRALHF. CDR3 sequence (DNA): TGTGCCAGCAGACAACCGGGACAGGGGTATCGGGCCCTCCACTTT.

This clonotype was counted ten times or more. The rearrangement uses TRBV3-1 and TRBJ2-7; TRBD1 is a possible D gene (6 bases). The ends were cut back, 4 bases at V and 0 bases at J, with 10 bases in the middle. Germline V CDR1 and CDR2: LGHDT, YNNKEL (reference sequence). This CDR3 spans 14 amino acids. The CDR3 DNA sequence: TGTGCCAGCAGCCGGACAGCGGTCTCCTACGAGCAGTACTTC. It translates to CASSRTAVSYEQYF.

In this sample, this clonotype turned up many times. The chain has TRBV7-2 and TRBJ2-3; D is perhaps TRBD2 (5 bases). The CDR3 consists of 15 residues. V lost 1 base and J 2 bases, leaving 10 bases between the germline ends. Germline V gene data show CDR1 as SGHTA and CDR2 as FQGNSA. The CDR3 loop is CASSLVARVTDTQYF. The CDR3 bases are TGTGCCAGCAGCTTAGTAGCGAGAGTCACAGATACGCAGTATTTT.

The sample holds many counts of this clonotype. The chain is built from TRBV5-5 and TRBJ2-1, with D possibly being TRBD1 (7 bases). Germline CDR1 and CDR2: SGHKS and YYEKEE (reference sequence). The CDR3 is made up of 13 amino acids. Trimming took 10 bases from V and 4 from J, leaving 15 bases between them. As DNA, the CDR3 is TGTGCCCCGGGGGAGACAGGGTACAATGAGCAGTTCTTC. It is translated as CAPGETGYNEQFF.

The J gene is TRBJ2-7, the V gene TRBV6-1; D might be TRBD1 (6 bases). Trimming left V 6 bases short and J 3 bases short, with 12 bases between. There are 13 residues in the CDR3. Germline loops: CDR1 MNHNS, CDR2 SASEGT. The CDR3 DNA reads TGTGCCAGCAGCCGACAGGCCTTCTACGAGCAGTACTTC. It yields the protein CASSRQAFYEQYF.

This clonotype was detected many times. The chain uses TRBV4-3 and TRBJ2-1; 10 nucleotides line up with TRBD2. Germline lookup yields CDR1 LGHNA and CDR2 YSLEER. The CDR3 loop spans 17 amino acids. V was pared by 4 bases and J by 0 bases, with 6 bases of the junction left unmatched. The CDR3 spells CASSPTSGQSSYNEQFF. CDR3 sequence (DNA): TGCGCCAGCAGCCCGACTAGCGGGCAGAGCTCCTACAATGAGCAGTTCTTC.